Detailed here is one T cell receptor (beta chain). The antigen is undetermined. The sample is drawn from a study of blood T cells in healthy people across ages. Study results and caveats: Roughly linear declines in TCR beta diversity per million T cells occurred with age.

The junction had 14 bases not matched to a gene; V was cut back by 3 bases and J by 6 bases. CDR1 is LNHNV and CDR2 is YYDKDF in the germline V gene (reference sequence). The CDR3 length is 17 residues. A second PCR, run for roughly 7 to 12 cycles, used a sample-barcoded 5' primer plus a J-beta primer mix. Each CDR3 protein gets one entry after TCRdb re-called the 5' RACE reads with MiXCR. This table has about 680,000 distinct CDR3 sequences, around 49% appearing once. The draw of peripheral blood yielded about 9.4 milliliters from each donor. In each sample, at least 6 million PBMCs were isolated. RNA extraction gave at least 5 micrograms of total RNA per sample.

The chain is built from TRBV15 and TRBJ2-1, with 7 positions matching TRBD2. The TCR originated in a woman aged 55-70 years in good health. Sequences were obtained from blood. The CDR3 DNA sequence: TGTGCCACCAGCAGCGGTAGCGGGCGGGGTCAAGGCAATGAGCAGTTCTTC. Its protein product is CATSSGSGRGQGNEQFF. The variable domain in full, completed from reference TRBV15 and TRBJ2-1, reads DAMVIQNPRYQVTQFGKPVTLSCSQTLNHNVMYWYQQKSSQAPKLLFHYYDKDFNNEADTPDNFQSRRPNTSFCFLDIRSPGLGDTAMYLCATSSGSGRGQGNEQFFGPGTRLTVL.